This T cell receptor (beta chain) was found in a study of cytomegalovirus exposure and HLA in healthy donors. Researchers ran the PCR with 60 Vbeta and 13 Jbeta primers. Data came from immunoSEQ multiplex PCR; TCRdb stores just in-frame clones and leaves some out. The repertoire holds 150,000 to 200,000 clones, with roughly 79% as singletons. The CDR3 loop spans 16 amino acids. V lost 5 bases to trimming and J lost 0 bases, with 14 bases between them. Germline V gene data show CDR1 as SGHNT and CDR2 as YENEEA. The clonotype was recovered from a woman in her 30s in good health and CMV-seropositive. The V and J genes are TRBV11-3 and TRBJ1-5; possibly TRBD1 for D (5 bases). Sequenced sample: PBMCs. Here the CDR3 reads CASSVWTSYSNQPQHF. CDR3 in DNA: TGTGCCAGCAGCGTTTGGACATCGTATAGCAATCAGCCCCAGCATTTT.